The 18 T cell receptor beta chains given below trace back to one sample, sequenced in a study of blood T cell repertoires in COVID-19. Repertoires were generated with immunoSEQ multiplex PCR, while TCRdb's copy carries only in-frame clones and drops some. Found here are 50,000 to 60,000 clones, around nine tenths of them singletons; the top ten hold approximately 8%. Input material: peripheral blood. These receptors originate from a man aged 60 to 69 with active COVID-19.

The rearrangement links TRBV14 to TRBJ2-7, with TRBD1 identical over 12 bases. V dropped 2 bases and J dropped 7; count of bases not matched to a gene: 6. The germline V gene has CDR1 SGHDN and CDR2 FVKESK. This CDR3 is 15 amino acids long. The CDR3 reads CASSQWGQGAREQYF. The CDR3 coding sequence is TGTGCCAGCAGCCAATGGGGACAGGGGGCGCGAGAGCAGTACTTC.

The CDR3 bases are TGTGCCATCAAGGGGGGAGGGCTCTCCGGGGAGCTGTTTTTT. It is translated as CAIKGGGLSGELFF. The chain couples TRBV2 to TRBJ2-2, with D possibly TRBD2 on 7 matching bases. V dropped 10 bases and J dropped 6 bases, with 18 bases sitting between them. Per germline, CDR1 SNHLY and CDR2 FYNNEI. The CDR3 extends over 14 amino acids.

This clone was observed a single time. The genes are TRBV27 and TRBJ2-7; 10 bases map to TRBD1. This CDR3 is 14 amino acids long. Germline values: CDR1 MNHEY, CDR2 SMNVEV (reference sequence). The junction had 8 bases not matched to a gene; V was cut back by 7 bases and J by 5 bases. The CDR3 DNA is TGTGCCAGCACCCGATTTGGGACAGGGGACGAGCAGTACTTC. It yields the protein CASTRFGTGDEQYF.

This rearrangement joins TRBV2 to TRBJ1-1; no reliable D call. The V gene's germline CDR1 is SNHLY and CDR2 FYNNEI. This CDR3 spans 15 amino acids. V lost 1 base, J lost 0 bases, and 9 bases lay in between. CDR3 DNA sequence: TGTGCCAGCAGTGAAGATAACAGATTGAACACTGAAGCTTTCTTT. Its protein product is CASSEDNRLNTEAFF.

CDR3 bases: TGTGCCAGCAGCGGGACAGAGAACACTGAAGCTTTCTTT. Translation: CASSGTENTEAFF. This chain links TRBV7-9 with TRBJ1-1; 7 bases map to TRBD1. Germline assignment: CDR1 SEHNR and CDR2 FQNEAQ (reference sequence). The V and J ends lost 5 bases and 1 base, in that order; junction bases with no gene match: 1. The CDR3 has 13 amino acids.

The chain recombines TRBV2 with TRBJ1-4, with TRBD1 identical over 7 bases. This CDR3 is built from 14 residues. The trim removed 5 bases at V and 3 bases at J, leaving 3 bases unmatched. Germline-derived CDR1 and CDR2 are SNHLY and FYNNEI. CDR3 in DNA: TGTGCCAGCAGTACAGGGGTGGCTAATGAAAAACTGTTTTTT. Translation: CASSTGVANEKLFF. Complete variable domain (other parts from reference TRBV2 and TRBJ1-4): EPEVTQTPSHQVTQMGQEVILRCVPISNHLYFYWYRQILGQKVEFLVSFYNNEISEKSEIFDDQFSVERPDGSNFTLKIRSTKLEDSAMYFCASSTGVANEKLFFGSGTQLSVL.

The V and J genes are TRBV3-1 (or the pseudogene TRBV3-2) and TRBJ2-2, with unresolved D. Germline V gene lookup returns CDR1 LGHDT and CDR2 YNNKEL (reference sequence). This CDR3 has 13 residues. The V end lost 3 bases, the J end lost 4 bases, and 6 bases lay between the germline ends. The CDR3 DNA reads TGTGCCAGCAGCCAGACTGTCACCGGGGAGCTGTTTTTT. It specifies CASSQTVTGELFF.

The chain uses TRBV29-1 and TRBJ2-1, with a possible D match to TRBD2 (6 bases). V was trimmed by 6 bases and J by 6 bases, leaving 15 bases between them. CDR1 SQVTM and CDR2 ANQGSEA come from the germline V gene. The CDR3 runs 13 residues. CDR3 sequence (DNA): TGCAGCGTGGACCTCGGGGGTAGCAATGAGCAGTTCTTC. This sequence encodes CSVDLGGSNEQFF.

The chain has TRBV28 and TRBJ2-2; D may be TRBD2 (7 bases). V lost 1 base to trimming and J lost 4 bases, with 19 bases between them. The CDR3 runs 18 residues. Per germline, CDR1 MDHEN and CDR2 SYDVKM. CDR3 residues: CASSLLSLGGRVTGELFF. Here the CDR3 DNA reads TGTGCCAGCAGTTTATTGAGCCTCGGGGGGCGGGTCACCGGGGAGCTGTTTTTT.

The gene calls are TRBV9 and TRBJ2-7, with a weak D call TRBD2 (6 bases). With 4 bases removed from V and 1 base from J, the gap between germline ends came to 12 bases. Germline assignment: CDR1 SGDLS and CDR2 YYNGEE. The CDR3 has 14 residues. The chain's CDR3 is CASSPYSGSYEQYF. CDR3 coding DNA: TGTGCCAGCAGCCCATATAGCGGTTCCTACGAGCAGTACTTC.

The chain recombines TRBV25-1 with TRBJ2-3; D unresolved. This CDR3 region has 12 residues. Trimming left V 2 bases short and J 7 bases short, with 7 bases between. Germline V gene sequence: CDR1 MGHDK, CDR2 SYGVNS. As DNA, the CDR3 is TGTGCCAGCAGTGAAGAGTACTATACGCAGTATTTT. It codes for CASSEEYYTQYF. The full variable domain, its missing parts supplied by reference TRBV25-1 and TRBJ2-3, is EADIYQTPRYLVIGTGKKITLECSQTMGHDKMYWYQQDPGMELHLIHYSYGVNSTEKGDLSSESTVSRIRTEHFPLTLESARPSHTSQYLCASSEEYYTQYFGPGTRLTVL.

The V and J genes are TRBV27 and TRBJ2-5; 8 bases align to TRBD2. Germline lookup yields CDR1 MNHEY and CDR2 SMNVEV (reference sequence). V lost 1 base to trimming and J lost 5 bases; unmatched junction nucleotides: 9. This CDR3 comprises 16 residues. In nucleotides, the CDR3 is TGTGCCAGCAGTTTATTATTCGGGAGGGCCGCCGAGACCCAGTACTTC. This translates into CASSLLFGRAAETQYF.

The genes are TRBV18 and TRBJ2-3; TRBD2 matches at 11 bases. The length of the CDR3 is 15 residues. Germline CDR1 KGHSH, CDR2 LQKENI. The junction had 3 bases not matched to a gene; V was cut back by 2 bases and J by 5 bases. The DNA of the CDR3 is TGTGCCAGCTCACCAGTTGGACTAGCGGGAGATACGCAGTATTTT. This translates into CASSPVGLAGDTQYF.

The chain couples TRBV14 to TRBJ2-2; 8 nucleotides align to TRBD2. CDR1 is SGHDN, CDR2 FVKESK, per germline. The CDR3 loop spans 18 amino acids. V trimming: 1 base; J trimming: 5 bases; junction bases outside the gene matches: 12. The CDR3 spells CASSQVGTRTGRTGELFF. In DNA, the CDR3 is TGTGCCAGCAGCCAAGTAGGGACTAGGACGGGGAGAACCGGGGAGCTGTTTTTT.

Remarks on this clone: This CDR3 is also generated by other DNA sequences in the sample. The V call is TRBV18, the J call TRBJ2-1, with 9 bases lining up with TRBD1. The CDR3 has 15 amino acids. Germline V gives CDR1 KGHSH, CDR2 LQKENI. V was pared by 3 bases and J by 4 bases, with 4 bases of the junction left unmatched. The chain's CDR3 is CASSPPGTGYNEQFF. As DNA, the CDR3 is TGTGCCAGCTCACCTCCCGGGACAGGGTACAATGAGCAGTTCTTC. Full variable domain (missing parts from reference TRBV18 and TRBJ2-1): NAGVMQNPRHLVRRRGQEARLRCSPMKGHSHVYWYRQLPEEGLKFMVYLQKENIIDESGMPKERFSAEFPKEGPSILRIQQVVRGDSAAYFCASSPPGTGYNEQFFGPGTRLTVL.

The rearrangement links TRBV5-6 to TRBJ2-7; D uncertain. Deletions cut 0 bases from V and 4 bases from J, with 11 bases between. The germline V gene encodes CDR1 SGHDT and CDR2 YYEEEE. CDR3 size: 14 residues. The CDR3 DNA sequence: TGTGCCAGCAGCTTGGGAAGCACAGCATACGAGCAGTACTTC. Translation: CASSLGSTAYEQYF.

The genes are TRBV2 and TRBJ1-5, with 7 bases identical to TRBD1. CDR3 length: 13 residues. The germline CDR1 and CDR2 sequences are SNHLY and FYNNEI. Unmatched junction bases numbered 1, after V lost 5 bases and J lost 3 bases. The CDR3 is CASSRGLNQPQHF. The DNA of the CDR3 is TGTGCCAGCAGTAGGGGGCTCAATCAGCCCCAGCATTTT.

The rearrangement uses TRBV18 and TRBJ2-7; D is uncertain. Per the germline V gene, CDR1 is KGHSH and CDR2 is LQKENI. There are 11 residues in the CDR3. Between the trimmed V and J ends, which lost 4 bases and 4 bases, there was a span of 5 bases. The CDR3, as DNA: TGTGCCAGCTCACAGGAGTACGAGCAGTACTTC. This gives the protein CASSQEYEQYF. The full variable domain, its missing parts supplied by reference TRBV18 and TRBJ2-7, is NAGVMQNPRHLVRRRGQEARLRCSPMKGHSHVYWYRQLPEEGLKFMVYLQKENIIDESGMPKERFSAEFPKEGPSILRIQQVVRGDSAAYFCASSQEYEQYFGPGTRLTVT.